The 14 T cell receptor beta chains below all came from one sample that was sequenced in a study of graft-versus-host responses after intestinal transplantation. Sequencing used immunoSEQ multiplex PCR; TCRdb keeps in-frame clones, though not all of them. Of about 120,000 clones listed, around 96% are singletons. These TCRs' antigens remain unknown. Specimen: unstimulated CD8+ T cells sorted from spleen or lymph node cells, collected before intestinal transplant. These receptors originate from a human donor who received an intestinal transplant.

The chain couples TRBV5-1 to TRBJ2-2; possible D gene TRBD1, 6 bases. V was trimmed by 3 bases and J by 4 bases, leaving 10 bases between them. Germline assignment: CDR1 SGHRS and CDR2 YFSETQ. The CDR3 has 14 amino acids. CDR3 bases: TGCGCCAGCAGCTACGGACAGACCACCGGGGAGCTGTTTTTT. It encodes CASSYGQTTGELFF.

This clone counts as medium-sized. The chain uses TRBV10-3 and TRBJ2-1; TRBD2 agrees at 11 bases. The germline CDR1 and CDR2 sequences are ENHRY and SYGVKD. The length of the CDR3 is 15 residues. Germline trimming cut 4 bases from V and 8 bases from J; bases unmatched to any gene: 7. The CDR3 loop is CAISVKTSGIDEQFF. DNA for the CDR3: TGTGCCATCAGTGTCAAGACTAGCGGGATCGATGAGCAGTTCTTC.

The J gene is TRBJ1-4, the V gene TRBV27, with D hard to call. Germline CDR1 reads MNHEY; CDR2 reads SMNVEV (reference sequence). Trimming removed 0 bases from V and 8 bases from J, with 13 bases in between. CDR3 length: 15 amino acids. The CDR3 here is CASSLSDGIREKLFF. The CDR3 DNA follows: TGTGCCAGCAGTTTATCGGACGGCATTAGGGAAAAACTGTTTTTT. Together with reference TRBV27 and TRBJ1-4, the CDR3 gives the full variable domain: EAQVTQNPRYLITVTGKKLTVTCSQNMNHEYMSWYRQDPGLGLRQIYYSMNVEVTDKGDVPEGYKVSRKEKRNFPLILESPSPNQTSLYFCASSLSDGIREKLFFGSGTQLSVL.

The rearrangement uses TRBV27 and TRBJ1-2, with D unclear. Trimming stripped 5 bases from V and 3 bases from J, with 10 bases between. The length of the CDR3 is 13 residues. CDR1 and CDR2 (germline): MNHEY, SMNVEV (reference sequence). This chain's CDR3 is CASSLGRDYGYTF. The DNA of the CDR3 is TGTGCCAGCAGTCTCGGGAGGGACTATGGCTACACCTTC.

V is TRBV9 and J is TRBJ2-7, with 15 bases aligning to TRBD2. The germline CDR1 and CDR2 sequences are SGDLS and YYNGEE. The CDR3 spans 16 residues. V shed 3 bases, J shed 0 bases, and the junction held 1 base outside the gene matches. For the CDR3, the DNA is TGTGCCAGCAGCGCGGGACTAGCGGGAGGCTCCTACGAGCAGTACTTC. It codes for CASSAGLAGGSYEQYF.

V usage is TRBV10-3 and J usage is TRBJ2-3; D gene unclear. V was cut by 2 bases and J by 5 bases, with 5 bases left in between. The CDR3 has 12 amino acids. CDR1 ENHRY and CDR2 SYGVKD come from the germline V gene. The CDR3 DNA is TGTGCCATCAGTGAGGAGGAAGATACGCAGTATTTT. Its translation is CAISEEEDTQYF.

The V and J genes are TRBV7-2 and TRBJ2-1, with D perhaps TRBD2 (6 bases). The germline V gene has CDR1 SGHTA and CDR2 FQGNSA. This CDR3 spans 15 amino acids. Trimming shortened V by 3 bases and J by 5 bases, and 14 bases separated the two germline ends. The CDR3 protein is CASSLFGTGDNEQFF. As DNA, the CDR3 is TGTGCCAGCAGCTTGTTCGGGACTGGGGACAATGAGCAGTTCTTC.

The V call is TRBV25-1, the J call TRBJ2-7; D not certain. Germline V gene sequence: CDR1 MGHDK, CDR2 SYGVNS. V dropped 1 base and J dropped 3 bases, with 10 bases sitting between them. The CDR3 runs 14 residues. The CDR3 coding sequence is TGTGCCAGCAGTGAATTAGACGGAATCTACGAGCAGTACTTC. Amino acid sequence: CASSELDGIYEQYF.

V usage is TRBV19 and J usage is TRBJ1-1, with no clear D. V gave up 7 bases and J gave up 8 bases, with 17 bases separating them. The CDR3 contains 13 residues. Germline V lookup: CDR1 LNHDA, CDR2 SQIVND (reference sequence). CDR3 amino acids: CASIPAGRREAFF. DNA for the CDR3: TGTGCCAGTATACCTGCCGGGCGCAGGGAAGCTTTCTTT. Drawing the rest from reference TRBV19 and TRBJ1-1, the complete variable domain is DGGITQSPKYLFRKEGQNVTLSCEQNLNHDAMYWYRQDPGQGLRLIYYSQIVNDFQKGDIAEGYSVSREKKESFPLTVTSAQKNPTAFYLCASIPAGRREAFFGQGTRLTVV.

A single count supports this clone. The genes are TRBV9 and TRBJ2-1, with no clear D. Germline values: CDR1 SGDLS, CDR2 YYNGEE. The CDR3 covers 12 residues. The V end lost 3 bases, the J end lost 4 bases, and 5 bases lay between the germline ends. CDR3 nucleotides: TGTGCCAGCAGCGCACAATACAATGAGCAGTTCTTC. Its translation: CASSAQYNEQFF.

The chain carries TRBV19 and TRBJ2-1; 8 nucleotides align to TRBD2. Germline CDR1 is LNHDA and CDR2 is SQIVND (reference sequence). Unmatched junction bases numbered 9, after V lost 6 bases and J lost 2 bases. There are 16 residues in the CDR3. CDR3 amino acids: CASSPRLALTYNEQFF. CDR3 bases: TGTGCCAGTAGCCCAAGACTAGCGCTCACCTACAATGAGCAGTTCTTC.

In DNA, the CDR3 is TGTGCCAGCAGCCAGACCGTAGGACAGGTTGACTATGGCTACACCTTC. It yields the protein CASSQTVGQVDYGYTF. The rearrangement links TRBV14 to TRBJ1-2, with TRBD1 matching 7 bases. CDR3 length: 16 amino acids. J was trimmed by 3 bases and V by 3 bases; bases with no gene match: 10. The germline CDR1 and CDR2 sequences are SGHDN and FVKESK.

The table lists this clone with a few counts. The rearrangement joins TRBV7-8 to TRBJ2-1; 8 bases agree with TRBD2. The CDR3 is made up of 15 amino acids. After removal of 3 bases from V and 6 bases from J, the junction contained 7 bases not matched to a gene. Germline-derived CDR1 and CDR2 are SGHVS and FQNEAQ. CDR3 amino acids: CASSLEAGALNEQFF. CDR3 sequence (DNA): TGTGCCAGCAGCTTGGAAGCGGGAGCGCTCAATGAGCAGTTCTTC.

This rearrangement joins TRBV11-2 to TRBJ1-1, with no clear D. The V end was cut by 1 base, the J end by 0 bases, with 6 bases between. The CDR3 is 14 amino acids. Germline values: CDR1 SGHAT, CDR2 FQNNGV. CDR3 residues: CASSLGSLNTEAFF. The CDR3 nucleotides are TGTGCCAGCAGCTTAGGCAGTTTGAACACTGAAGCTTTCTTT.